The present T cell receptor beta chain was sequenced within a study of response to subunit inactivated influenza vaccine. The study, taken as a whole, reports: Authors suggested each seasonal influenza vaccination recruits few new T cells.

Germline V lookup: CDR1 SEHNR, CDR2 FQNEAQ (reference sequence). V gave up 5 bases and J gave up 0 bases, with 13 bases separating them. The CDR3 consists of 15 residues. TCRdb re-derived calls from the RT-PCR reads in MiXCR, one entry per CDR3 protein. This sample has 550,000 to 800,000 distinct CDR3 sequences, with roughly 14% found just once. Worth noting for this clonotype: Antigen specificity is unknown.

V and J are TRBV7-9 and TRBJ1-1; D perhaps matches TRBD1 (6 bases). Sample: PBMCs from blood, taken approximately 15 days before vaccination. The receptor's source is a man between 45 and 60 years old who received an inactivated influenza vaccine. DNA for the CDR3: TGTGCCAGCAGCCCAGGGGCTTATTTGAACACTGAAGCTTTCTTT. Amino acids: CASSPGAYLNTEAFF.